This TCR beta chain was captured by sequencing in a study of blood T cell repertoires in COVID-19. About the study: COVID-19 samples, acute and convalescent, were from the United States, Italy and Spain.

How the authors handled the data: Reference gene primer amplification gave nucleated cell count estimates. This table comes from immunoSEQ multiplex PCR, and its TCRdb copy is limited to in-frame clones, with some not included. V, J and clone size were drawn from that table, and D and trimming were deduced from the DNA. The sample holds about 92,000 clones, about 70% seen once. The TCR comes from a woman between 55 and 75 years old in a cohort sampled during active or convalescent COVID-19. The sample comprised peripheral blood.

The CDR3 loop reads CSVTRGGNSYEQYF. As DNA, the CDR3 is TGCAGCGTGACTCGCGGGGGGAACTCCTACGAGCAGTACTTC. The V gene is TRBV29-1, the J gene TRBJ2-7; 8 nucleotides match TRBD2. Germline trimming cut 6 bases from V and 0 bases from J; bases unmatched to any gene: 7. There are 14 residues in the CDR3. Germline V gene sequence: CDR1 SQVTM, CDR2 ANQGSEA.